Below, 12 T cell receptor beta chains from the same sample are listed, as sequenced in a study of shared clonotypes between healthy human individuals. TCRdb's copy holds only in-frame clones and misses some; the assay was immunoSEQ multiplex PCR. The table lists 950,000 to 1,200,000 clones, around 77% of them singletons, with roughly 0.9% in the top ten. The sample taken for sequencing was memory CD4+ T cells from PBMCs. Subset given: CD45RA-negative fraction. Receptors were obtained from a man younger than 35 in good health. Some clones in this sample may be carry-over from other donors' samples.

This clone was observed a handful of times. The V and J genes are TRBV29-1 and TRBJ2-3; D possibly uses TRBD1 or TRBD2 (5 bases each). The CDR3 is made up of 12 amino acids. V lost 7 bases, J lost 4 bases, and 12 bases lay in between. Germline CDR1 is SQVTM and CDR2 is ANQGSEA. The CDR3 sequence is CSATPGPDTQYF. The CDR3, as DNA: TGCAGCGCAACCCCGGGGCCAGATACGCAGTATTTT.

Notes on this clone: A much larger clone lies a single base off, so this may be a read error. The chain recombines TRBV30 with TRBJ2-3, with D possibly called TRBD1 or TRBD2 (5 bases each). CDR3 size: 16 residues. Germline CDR1 and CDR2: GTSNPN and SVGIG (reference sequence). Trimming pared 5 bases from V and 4 bases from J, leaving 22 bases between. The CDR3 DNA reads as TGTGCCTGGGGCCTTGGGACCAACGCCCTAGCAGATACGCAGTATTTT. Residues: CAWGLGTNALADTQYF.

The chain carries TRBV5-1 and TRBJ1-1; maybe TRBD1 (5 bases). V was trimmed by 4 bases and J by 4 bases, leaving 11 bases between them. CDR3 size: 13 residues. Germline V gives CDR1 SGHRS, CDR2 YFSETQ. The DNA for the CDR3 is TGCGCCAGCAGCGAGGGGTCGAGCACTGAAGCTTTCTTT. Translation gives CASSEGSSTEAFF.

CDR3: CASRTSGMVYTQYF. In nucleotides, the CDR3 is TGCGCCAGCAGAACTAGCGGGATGGTTTATACGCAGTATTTT. The gene calls are TRBV5-1 and TRBJ2-3; TRBD2 matches 10 bases. This CDR3 comprises 14 residues. CDR1 SGHRS and CDR2 YFSETQ come from the germline V gene. Trimming cost V 5 bases and J 7 bases; bases outside gene matches: 7. Supplemented by reference TRBV5-1 and TRBJ2-3, the full variable domain reads KAGVTQTPRYLIKTRGQQVTLSCSPISGHRSVSWYQQTPGQGLQFLFEYFSETQRNKGNFPGRFSGRQFSNSRSEMNVSTLELGDSALYLCASRTSGMVYTQYFGPGTRLTVL.

The genes are TRBV28 and TRBJ2-2; TRBD1 is a possible D gene (6 bases). V was trimmed by 5 bases and J by 9 bases, leaving 25 bases between them. There are 17 residues in the CDR3. CDR1 is MDHEN and CDR2 is SYDVKM in the germline V gene. The DNA for the CDR3 is TGTGCCAGCAGTACCCTAAAACAGGGTAGGGGGACCCGGGAGCTGTTTTTT. Translating it yields CASSTLKQGRGTRELFF.

The chain links TRBV9 to TRBJ1-4, with 7 bases aligning to TRBD1. The CDR3 runs to 13 residues. Trimming at V came to 8 bases and at J to 3 bases, leaving 4 bases not matched to a gene. Germline V gene sequence: CDR1 SGDLS, CDR2 YYNGEE. Here the CDR3 DNA reads TGTGCCAGTGGGGACAGACCTAATGAAAAACTGTTTTTT. Translated: CASGDRPNEKLFF.

On this clone itself: An end of the junction differs from the germline gene, which may be a read error. Other DNA sequences in the same sample also yield this CDR3. This chain uses TRBV29-1 with TRBJ2-3; 8 bases are a match to TRBD1. The CDR3 runs to 16 residues. Germline-derived CDR1 and CDR2 are SQVTM and ANQGSEA. The CDR3 DNA reads as TGCAGTGTTGAAGCACTGGGGACAGGCGGCACAGATACGCAGTATTTT. Its protein is CSVEALGTGGTDTQYF.

V usage is TRBV5-5 and J usage is TRBJ2-1, with D uncertain. Looked up from germline, CDR1 is SGHKS and CDR2 is YYEKEE (reference sequence). Trimming shortened V by 7 bases and J by 0 bases, and 8 bases separated the two germline ends. The CDR3 spans 13 residues. In DNA form, the CDR3 reads TGTGCCAGCTATCCTAACTCCTACAATGAGCAGTTCTTC. Amino acids: CASYPNSYNEQFF.

This chain uses TRBV28 with TRBJ1-6; the D is unclear. Germline CDR1 and CDR2: MDHEN and SYDVKM. Trimming cost V 6 bases and J 8 bases, with 8 bases left between them. The CDR3 has 12 amino acids. CDR3 in DNA: TGTGCCAGCAGCCCTCCTCATTCACCCCTCCACTTT. Its protein product is CASSPPHSPLHF.

The chain recombines TRBV7-2 with TRBJ2-3, with 8 positions matching TRBD1. Germline values: CDR1 SGHTA, CDR2 FQGNSA. The CDR3 contains 15 residues. With V trimmed by 1 base and J by 4 bases, 4 bases remained unmatched. CDR3 residues: CASSLDTGGSDTQYF. The CDR3 DNA reads TGTGCCAGCAGCTTAGACACAGGGGGATCAGATACGCAGTATTTT. Full variable domain (remainder filled in from reference TRBV7-2 and TRBJ2-3): GAGVSQSPSNKVTEKGKDVELRCDPISGHTALYWYRQSLGQGLEFLIYFQGNSAPDKSGLPSDRFSAERTGGSVSTLTIQRTQQEDSAVYLCASSLDTGGSDTQYFGPGTRLTVL.

The chain combines TRBV28 with TRBJ2-3; TRBD1 aligns across 9 bases. The CDR3 covers 15 residues. J gave up 15 bases and V 1 base, and 14 bases lay outside the gene matches. Per the germline V gene, CDR1 is MDHEN and CDR2 is SYDVKM. The CDR3 DNA sequence: TGTGCCAGCAGTTTATTACCGACAGGGGGAGGTGGGGTATATTTT. As protein: CASSLLPTGGGGVYF.

This clone was counted a few times. The chain has TRBV28 and TRBJ1-1; 8 bases line up with TRBD1. The V and J ends lost 2 bases and 11 bases, in that order; junction bases with no gene match: 4. Germline assignment: CDR1 MDHEN and CDR2 SYDVKM. CDR3 length: 12 residues. The CDR3: CASSLRQGRAFF. CDR3 DNA sequence: TGTGCCAGCAGTTTACGACAGGGGAGGGCTTTCTTT.